The 7 T cell receptor beta chains presented below share a single source sample, sequenced in a study of technical replicates of blood from a handful of donors. Clones were read by immunoSEQ multiplex PCR, and TCRdb kept only the in-frame ones, dropping some. The repertoire holds about 83,000 clones, with about 92% as singletons. Sequencing was carried out using T cells isolated from PBMCs. Every receptor here comes from a human donor in good health.

V gene TRBV2 combines with J gene TRBJ1-1; the D is unclear. Deletions cut 6 bases from V and 0 bases from J, with 17 bases between. Germline V gives CDR1 SNHLY, CDR2 FYNNEI. The length of the CDR3 is 16 residues. This CDR3 reads CASSIVVPFMNTEAFF. Written as DNA, the CDR3 is TGTGCCAGCAGCATAGTCGTGCCGTTCATGAACACTGAAGCTTTCTTT.

The rearrangement links TRBV29-1 to TRBJ2-7; tentative D call: TRBD2 (5 bases). Germline-derived CDR1 and CDR2 are SQVTM and ANQGSEA. The CDR3 runs 12 residues. The ends were cut back, 4 bases at V and 6 bases at J, with 13 bases in the middle. The DNA of the CDR3 is TGCAGCGTTGCGTTTCGACTACCCGAGCAGTACTTC. It yields the protein CSVAFRLPEQYF.

The chain uses TRBV5-1 and TRBJ2-2, with a possible D match to TRBD1 (5 bases). V lost 9 bases and J 2 bases, leaving 8 bases between the germline ends. CDR1 is SGHRS and CDR2 is YFSETQ in the germline V gene. The CDR3 is made up of 12 amino acids. The CDR3 is CATQDNTGELFF. DNA for the CDR3: TGCGCCACACAGGATAACACCGGGGAGCTGTTTTTT.

The J gene is TRBJ2-7, the V gene TRBV7-9, with 8 nucleotides matching TRBD1. Trimming at V came to 5 bases and at J to 4 bases, leaving 7 bases not matched to a gene. CDR3 length: 14 amino acids. Germline V lookup: CDR1 SEHNR, CDR2 FQNEAQ (reference sequence). The CDR3 nucleotides are TGTGCCAGCAGCGCCGGGACAGGTGTATACGAGCAGTACTTC. Translated, it gives CASSAGTGVYEQYF. Full variable domain (missing parts from reference TRBV7-9 and TRBJ2-7): DTGVSQNPRHKITKRGQNVTFRCDPISEHNRLYWYRQTLGQGPEFLTYFQNEAQLEKSRLLSDRFSAERPKGSFSTLEIQRTEQGDSAMYLCASSAGTGVYEQYFGPGTRLTVT.

V usage is TRBV6-5 and J usage is TRBJ1-4; D may be TRBD1 (6 bases). The CDR3 loop spans 14 amino acids. The V end was cut by 5 bases, the J end by 8 bases, with 15 bases between. Germline loops: CDR1 MNHEY, CDR2 SVGAGI. The CDR3 region has the DNA TGTGCCAGCAGTCCCAGGACAGTGGGGGAAAAACTGTTTTTT. Protein: CASSPRTVGEKLFF.

This clone has more than one count but fewer than ten. The V call is TRBV19, the J call TRBJ2-6, with a possible D match to TRBD2 (6 bases). The germline V and J ends were trimmed by 5 bases and 6 bases, with 14 bases remaining between them. From germline, CDR1 is LNHDA and CDR2 SQIVND (reference sequence). This CDR3 region has 15 residues. CDR3 amino acids: CASSLDYGAANVLTF. The CDR3, as DNA: TGTGCCAGTAGTCTGGACTACGGCGCGGCCAACGTCCTGACTTTC.

The rearrangement uses TRBV6-1 and TRBJ2-5; no firm D call. The V end lost 8 bases, the J end lost 10 bases, and 26 bases lay between the germline ends. CDR3 size: 15 residues. Germline V gene data show CDR1 as MNHNS and CDR2 as SASEGT. The CDR3 is CASPENPRSNDGQYF. The CDR3 DNA reads as TGTGCCAGCCCTGAGAACCCACGGAGCAATGATGGCCAGTACTTC.